The 3 T cell receptor beta chains below all came from one sample that was sequenced in a study of blood T cell repertoires in COVID-19. Assay used: immunoSEQ multiplex PCR; TCRdb lists only in-frame clones, some missing. This sample carries about 35,000 clones, 60% to 80% of them seen once, and the ten largest clones take roughly 14%. Specimen: peripheral blood. The receptors come from a man older than 75 with active or convalescent COVID-19.

The gene calls are TRBV19 and TRBJ1-2, with D perhaps matching TRBD1 (5 bases). The germline V gene has CDR1 LNHDA and CDR2 SQIVND (reference sequence). The CDR3 length is 12 residues. The DNA for the CDR3 is TGTGTCCCCAGGGTACGCCTAGTTGGCTACACCTTC. This encodes CVPRVRLVGYTF.

This chain connects TRBV25-1 to TRBJ1-2; 9 bases map to TRBD1. This CDR3 has 14 amino acids. The germline gives CDR1 MGHDK, CDR2 SYGVNS. The ends lost 4 bases at V and 8 bases at J; junction bases unmatched: 8. Here the CDR3 reads CASSGGTGFGGYTF. CDR3 bases: TGTGCCAGCAGTGGTGGGACAGGGTTCGGGGGCTACACCTTC.

This clone was detected once. The chain is built from TRBV7-9 and TRBJ2-7, with TRBD2 as a possible D gene (6 bases). V was cut by 7 bases and J by 2 bases, with 18 bases left in between. CDR1 and CDR2 from the germline V gene are SEHNR and FQNEAQ (reference sequence). The CDR3 is 15 residues long. The CDR3 nucleotides read TGTGCCAGCATGCCCTACGTTAGCGGCCCCTACGAGCAGTACTTC. It yields the protein CASMPYVSGPYEQYF.